This T cell receptor (beta chain) was recorded in a study of radiotherapy plus CTLA-4 blockade in lung cancer. Study-wide background: For less than 20% of patients, objective responses occurred, and approximately 33% had disease control.

Concerning this clone: The antigen remains unidentified.

The germline CDR1 and CDR2 sequences are MNHEY and SVGAGI. Losses at the gene ends were 7 bases for V and 8 bases for J; bases not matched to a gene: 6. This CDR3 comprises 14 residues. Ipilimumab CTLA-4 blockade and focal radiation were given to patients with chemo-refractory metastatic non-small-cell lung cancer. Study-level results: Researchers report tumor-derived TCR clones expanding in blood after radiotherapy plus ipilimumab.

The data were produced by immunoSEQ multiplex PCR, yet TCRdb's version contains in-frame clones alone and is incomplete. Here the sample spans tens of thousands of clones, less than 90% being singletons. The chain joins TRBV6-5 to TRBJ1-6; 9 nucleotides align to TRBD1. This TCR was sampled from a human donor with non-small cell lung cancer who had stable disease on radiotherapy plus ipilimumab. The sequencing used peripheral blood, collected from a patient treated with radiotherapy plus ipilimumab. In nucleotides, the CDR3 is TGTGCCAGCATACCGGGACAGGGCTATTCACCCCTCCACTTT. Its translation is CASIPGQGYSPLHF.